The text below deals with one TCR beta chain. What it binds is not known. Trimming removed 7 bases at V and 0 bases at J, with 9 bases between. The length of the CDR3 is 12 residues. Germline V gene data show CDR1 as SQVTM and CDR2 as ANQGSEA. TCRdb itself ran the reads through MiXCR, one entry per CDR3 protein. The repertoire consists of around 570,000 distinct CDR3 sequences, with 40% occurring once and the leading ten covering 48%. This sample is part of a study of T cell repertoires in cytomegalovirus infection. At the level of the study: Recently identified HLA-C-restricted CMV epitopes were among the peptides used. Indicated by public TCR beta signatures were CMV infection and matching HLA type. Overall study results and limits: The ex vivo response showed dominance by HLA-C-restricted CMV-specific TCR beta clonotypes.

The chain carries TRBV29-1 and TRBJ1-1, with D possibly being TRBD1 (5 bases). The material sequenced was cultured PBMCs, taken from culture after CMV antigen stimulation. The TCR sequence derives from a human donor in good health (CMV status not recorded). Some clones in this sample may be carry-over from other donors' samples. CDR3 region: CSGGRMNTEAFF. As DNA, the CDR3 is TGCAGCGGGGGACGGATGAACACTGAAGCTTTCTTT.